A selection of T cell receptor beta chains follows, all from one sample in a study of cytomegalovirus exposure and HLA in healthy donors. Measured with immunoSEQ multiplex PCR; TCRdb has only the in-frame clones, and not every one. The sample yields approximately 180,000 clones, about four fifths seen once. Sequencing was done on a sample of PBMCs. The receptors stem from a man aged 18 to 29 in good health and CMV-seronegative. Both conserved end residues are trimmed from each CDR3. A row's size may be missing; if present it is once, few, many or a size class.

ASSLDSGGGYEQF,TRBJ2-1,TRBV5-4,few
ASGGLAENIQY,TRBJ2-4,TRBV6-5,NA
ASSADYPSTDTQY,TRBJ2-3,TRBV27,NA
ASSLLRQETQY,TRBJ2-5,TRBV5-8,NA
ASNFSPGYRTDTQY,TRBJ2-3,TRBV6-6,NA
ASRYTSGKDNEQF,TRBJ2-1,TRBV6-6,NA
ASGSGRAGGTGELF,TRBJ2-2,TRBV7-9,NA
ATSRGDKVAKNIQY,TRBJ2-4,TRBV15,NA
ASSPQGNYGYT,TRBJ1-2,TRBV5-5,NA
ASRTGTSVETQY,TRBJ2-5,TRBV6-6,NA
ASSQEEGGRNSPLH,TRBJ1-6,TRBV4-3,once
ASSFSSPNPYEQY,TRBJ2-7,TRBV7-9,NA
ASSLTSSLTGSYEQY,TRBJ2-7,TRBV27,NA
ASSSETGFANYGYT,TRBJ1-2,TRBV27,NA
AWSVGAGELF,TRBJ2-2,TRBV30,NA
ASSFHGDTEAF,TRBJ1-1,TRBV28,NA
ASSPNSGGNNEQF,TRBJ2-1,TRBV7-9,NA
ASSPTGAGYNEQF,TRBJ2-1,TRBV7-2,NA
ASSLAGTKY,TRBJ2-7,TRBV7-8,NA
ASTGLAGVGVYEQY,TRBJ2-7,TRBV27,NA
ASSFPSTDTQY,TRBJ2-3,TRBV28,NA
ASAAGDVDEQY,TRBJ2-7,TRBV10-2,once
ASSPGTGASSYGYT,TRBJ1-2,TRBV18,NA
ASSYLQGPHNEQF,TRBJ2-1,TRBV6-5,NA
ASSDPGGEDGNTIY,TRBJ1-3,TRBV6-1,NA
ASSILDEQF,TRBJ2-1,TRBV7-8,few
ASSDGWSGANVLT,TRBJ2-6,TRBV25-1,NA
ASSYNDRDWSSPLH,TRBJ1-6,TRBV6-5,NA
ASSPGTGYEKLF,TRBJ1-4,TRBV6-5,NA
SVVSSGNTIY,TRBJ1-3,TRBV29-1,NA
ASSQARGLYEQY,TRBJ2-7,TRBV4-3,NA
ASSLDRPMNTEAF,TRBJ1-1,TRBV5-1,NA
ASSSLSYEQY,TRBJ2-7,TRBV27,NA
ASSPGLAGAYEQY,TRBJ2-7,TRBV28,NA
ASSLVPGGGYT,TRBJ1-2,TRBV7-2,NA
ASSLEESSLQY,TRBJ2-7,TRBV11-3,once
ASSSSFRGPSSYEQY,TRBJ2-7,TRBV14,few
SAGGQAMNTEAF,TRBJ1-1,TRBV29-1,NA
ASSYSRGRNQPQH,TRBJ1-5,TRBV6-6,NA
ASTRGLAGSSYNEQF,TRBJ2-1,TRBV14,NA
ASSEKTQGSNTGELF,TRBJ2-2,TRBV2,NA
ASSPRETYNEQF,TRBJ2-1,TRBV11-1,NA
ASSLVTSGGAGQF,TRBJ2-1,TRBV7-6,NA
AISESGLAGAEQF,TRBJ2-1,TRBV10-3,NA
ASRARDRGLYGYT,TRBJ1-2,TRBV6-5,NA